These 13 T cell receptor beta chains were all obtained from the same sample, sequenced in a study of CD8 T cells in ankylosing spondylitis. Each CDR3 protein gets one entry after TCRdb re-called the 5' RACE reads with MiXCR. Among more than 250,000 distinct CDR3 sequences listed, 11% were seen once. Specimen: blood, either unsorted or a sorted T cell fraction (not recorded which). The receptors here all came from a female donor with ankylosing spondylitis or in good health (not recorded which).

This clonotype was seen a handful of times. The chain recombines TRBV12-3 or TRBV12-4 with TRBJ2-1; TRBD2 agrees at 10 bases. The CDR3 spans 15 residues. V lost 6 bases to trimming and J lost 1 base; unmatched junction nucleotides: 3. CDR3 DNA: TGTGCCAGCAGACCTAGCGGGAGATCCTACAATGAGCAGTTCTTC. It encodes CASRPSGRSYNEQFF.

This clonotype showed up just a few times. V and J are TRBV15 and TRBJ2-7; no clear D gene. The V end lost 0 bases, the J end lost 4 bases, and 13 bases lay between the germline ends. This CDR3 is 15 amino acids long. Germline V gives CDR1 LNHNV, CDR2 YYDKDF (reference sequence). The CDR3 spells CATSREARRVYEQYF. The CDR3 nucleotides are TGTGCCACCAGCAGAGAAGCCAGGCGAGTTTACGAGCAGTACTTC.

V usage is TRBV5-4 and J usage is TRBJ2-7; 13 bases align to TRBD2. CDR3 size: 17 residues. Losses at the gene ends were 0 bases for V and 5 bases for J; bases not matched to a gene: 8. Per the germline V gene, CDR1 is SGHNT and CDR2 is YYREEE (reference sequence). The CDR3 here is CASSLGGLAGVSHEQYF. CDR3 DNA sequence: TGTGCCAGCAGCTTGGGAGGACTAGCGGGAGTTAGCCACGAGCAGTACTTC.

The J gene is TRBJ2-6, the V gene TRBV3-1; TRBD1 is a possible D gene (8 bases). The CDR3 is 16 residues long. Germline loops: CDR1 LGHDT, CDR2 YNNKEL (reference sequence). V dropped 5 bases and J dropped 10 bases, with 21 bases sitting between them. The CDR3 sequence: CASSSTGGGHPNVLTF. DNA for the CDR3: TGTGCCAGCAGCTCTACAGGGGGGGGCCATCCTAACGTCCTGACTTTC.

This clonotype has just a few counts. The V gene is TRBV27, the J gene TRBJ2-1; 9 nucleotides match TRBD2. The V gene end was trimmed by 3 bases and the J gene end by 6 bases; junction bases not matched to a gene: 6. The CDR3 has 15 amino acids. The V gene's germline CDR1 is MNHEY and CDR2 SMNVEV (reference sequence). The CDR3 is CASSLLSGGFNEQFF. CDR3 in DNA: TGTGCCAGCAGTTTGCTTAGCGGGGGTTTCAATGAGCAGTTCTTC.

This clonotype was picked up many times. V usage is TRBV7-9 and J usage is TRBJ2-7; D remains unclear. Trimming removed 3 bases at V and 7 bases at J, with 10 bases between. Germline CDR1 is SEHNR and CDR2 is FQNEAQ (reference sequence). CDR3 length: 12 residues. CDR3 sequence: CASSLAGWEQYF. The CDR3 nucleotides are TGTGCCAGCAGCTTGGCCGGTTGGGAGCAGTACTTC. The full variable domain, its missing parts supplied by reference TRBV7-9 and TRBJ2-7, is DTGVSQNPRHKITKRGQNVTFRCDPISEHNRLYWYRQTLGQGPEFLTYFQNEAQLEKSRLLSDRFSAERPKGSFSTLEIQRTEQGDSAMYLCASSLAGWEQYFGPGTRLTVT.

This sequence joins TRBV15 and TRBJ1-1, with TRBD1 identical over 7 bases. Losses at the gene ends were 0 bases for V and 6 bases for J; bases not matched to a gene: 4. CDR1 is LNHNV and CDR2 is YYDKDF in the germline V gene (reference sequence). The CDR3 runs 14 residues. DNA of the CDR3: TGTGCCACCAGCAGAGATCAGGGGGTGGCTGAAGCTTTCTTT. It encodes CATSRDQGVAEAFF.

V usage is TRBV3-1 and J usage is TRBJ2-5; 7 nucleotides align to TRBD2. V was pared by 4 bases and J by 5 bases, with 10 bases of the junction left unmatched. The CDR3 totals 15 residues. Per germline, CDR1 LGHDT and CDR2 YNNKEL (reference sequence). The CDR3 spells CASSREDPGGETQYF. CDR3 DNA sequence: TGTGCCAGCAGCCGTGAAGACCCCGGGGGGGAGACCCAGTACTTC.

The J gene is TRBJ2-2, the V gene TRBV27, with 12 positions matching TRBD1. The CDR3 sequence is 16 residues long. The germline V gene encodes CDR1 MNHEY and CDR2 SMNVEV (reference sequence). With 4 bases clipped from V and 7 bases from J, the junction kept 7 bases outside the gene matches. As DNA, the CDR3 is TGTGCCAGCAGTTCAAACCGGGACAGGGGGCGCGGGGAGCTGTTTTTT. It is translated as CASSSNRDRGRGELFF.

This chain joins TRBV12-3 or TRBV12-4 and TRBJ2-1; D possibly corresponds to TRBD2 (7 bases). The CDR3 covers 15 residues. The V end was cut by 3 bases, the J end by 4 bases, with 13 bases between. The CDR3 protein is CASSFRGGQYNEQFF. DNA for the CDR3: TGTGCCAGCAGTTTTCGCGGGGGCCAATACAATGAGCAGTTCTTC.

The sample holds many counts of this clonotype. J is TRBJ2-7 and V is TRBV6-1; D is uncertain. V dropped 6 bases and J dropped 0 bases, with 15 bases sitting between them. The CDR3 is 15 residues long. The germline gives CDR1 MNHNS, CDR2 SASEGT. CDR3 loop: CASSHVEWNSYEQYF. CDR3 nucleotide sequence: TGTGCCAGCAGCCACGTAGAGTGGAACTCCTACGAGCAGTACTTC.

In its sample, this clonotype was seen many times. CDR3 protein: CSATEQGRETQYF. DNA for the CDR3: TGCAGTGCTACGGAACAGGGACGAGAGACCCAGTACTTC. The chain links TRBV20-1 to TRBJ2-5, with D possibly being TRBD1 (6 bases). This CDR3 comprises 13 residues. With 4 bases removed from V and 4 bases from J, the gap between germline ends came to 13 bases. Germline CDR1 is DFQATT and CDR2 is SNEGSKA (reference sequence).

This clonotype occurred a few times. The chain is built from TRBV27 and TRBJ2-1, with 9 nucleotides matching TRBD2. The germline CDR1 and CDR2 sequences are MNHEY and SMNVEV (reference sequence). The junction had 15 bases not matched to a gene; V was cut back by 5 bases and J by 7 bases. The CDR3 runs 17 residues. The CDR3 DNA sequence: TGTGCCAGCAGTCGCCCCCGGGCGGGAGGGCCTGGGAATGAGCAGTTCTTC. Amino acids: CASSRPRAGGPGNEQFF.